Shown below are 7 T cell receptor beta chains from a single sample sequenced in a study of T cells in Graves' hyperthyroidism and ophthalmopathy. Amplified TCR beta CDR3 regions came from RNA transcripts. Using the HTBI primer set, a first-round RT-PCR was run on the TCR CDR3. TCRdb ran MiXCR on the multiplex PCR reads and lists one entry per CDR3 protein. The repertoire holds about 250,000 distinct CDR3 sequences, with around 26% as singletons. Sequenced input: blood. All receptors come from a woman aged 35 to 49 with Graves' ophthalmopathy.

This clonotype was seen more than once but under ten times. J is TRBJ1-1 and V is TRBV7-8; D remains ambiguous. Germline CDR1 SGHVS, CDR2 FQNEAQ. Trimming cost V 1 base and J 4 bases, with 7 bases left between them. The CDR3 has 13 amino acids. For the CDR3, the DNA is TGTGCCAGCAGCTTAGGGCTGGCCACTGAAGCTTTCTTT. Residues: CASSLGLATEAFF.

This clonotype was counted ten times or more. The CDR3 sequence: CASSARYEQYF. CDR3 coding DNA: TGTGCCAGCTCTGCCCGTTACGAGCAGTACTTC. The chain employs TRBV6-5 and TRBJ2-7; D remains ambiguous. From germline, CDR1 is MNHEY and CDR2 SVGAGI. This CDR3 contains 11 residues. The V gene lost 8 bases and the J gene lost 4 bases, with 9 bases spanning the gap.

This rearrangement joins TRBV7-2 to TRBJ1-1, with 8 bases fitting TRBD1. Germline assignment: CDR1 SGHTA and CDR2 FQGNSA. This CDR3 contains 14 residues. With V trimmed by 3 bases and J by 1 base, 1 base remained unmatched. The CDR3 sequence: CASSFDRGNTEAFF. CDR3 in DNA: TGTGCCAGCAGCTTCGACAGGGGGAACACTGAAGCTTTCTTT.

Ten or more counts support this clonotype. The chain links TRBV7-2 to TRBJ2-7, with TRBD1 identical over 8 bases. The CDR3 length is 16 residues. Losses at the gene ends were 5 bases for V and 4 bases for J; bases not matched to a gene: 13. Germline V gives CDR1 SGHTA, CDR2 FQGNSA. The DNA of the CDR3 is TGTGCCAGCAGCCCTTTTATTGCGGACAGGGAATACGAGCAGTACTTC. It codes for CASSPFIADREYEQYF.

The rearrangement uses TRBV15 and TRBJ2-7, with D unclear. V was trimmed by 0 bases and J by 5 bases, leaving 8 bases between them. Germline values: CDR1 LNHNV, CDR2 YYDKDF (reference sequence). This CDR3 contains 13 residues. The CDR3 protein is CATSRDGAHEQYF. CDR3 nucleotides: TGTGCCACCAGCAGAGACGGCGCCCACGAGCAGTACTTC.

At least ten counts were recorded for this clonotype. The chain has TRBV20-1 and TRBJ2-7; 12 bases are a match to TRBD2. The CDR3 runs 16 residues. J gave up 4 bases and V 1 base, and 8 bases lay outside the gene matches. CDR1 and CDR2 (germline): DFQATT, SNEGSKA (reference sequence). DNA of the CDR3: TGCAGTGCTAGAGTACTAGCGGGAGGTCCTGGATACGAGCAGTACTTC. This encodes CSARVLAGGPGYEQYF.

In this sample, this clonotype turned up many times. This chain connects TRBV3-1 to TRBJ2-3, with no clear D. This CDR3 is built from 14 residues. The germline V gene has CDR1 LGHDT and CDR2 YNNKEL (reference sequence). The V end was cut by 1 base, the J end by 5 bases, with 10 bases between. The CDR3 loop reads CASSQVDSGDTQYF. As DNA, the CDR3 is TGTGCCAGCAGCCAAGTGGATAGTGGAGATACGCAGTATTTT.